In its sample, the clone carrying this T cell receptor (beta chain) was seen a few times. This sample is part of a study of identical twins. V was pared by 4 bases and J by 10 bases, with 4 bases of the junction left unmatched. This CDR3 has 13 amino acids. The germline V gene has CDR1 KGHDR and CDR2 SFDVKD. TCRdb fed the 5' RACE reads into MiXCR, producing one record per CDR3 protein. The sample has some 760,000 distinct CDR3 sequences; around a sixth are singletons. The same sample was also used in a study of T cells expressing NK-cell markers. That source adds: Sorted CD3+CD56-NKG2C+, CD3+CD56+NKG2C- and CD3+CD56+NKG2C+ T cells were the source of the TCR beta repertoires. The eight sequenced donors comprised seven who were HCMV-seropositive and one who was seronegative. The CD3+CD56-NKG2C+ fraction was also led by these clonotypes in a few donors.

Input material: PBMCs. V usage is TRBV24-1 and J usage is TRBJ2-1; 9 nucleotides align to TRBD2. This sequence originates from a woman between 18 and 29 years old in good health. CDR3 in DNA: TGTGCCACCAGTGACCCCGGACTAGCGGAGCAGTTCTTC. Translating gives CATSDPGLAEQFF.